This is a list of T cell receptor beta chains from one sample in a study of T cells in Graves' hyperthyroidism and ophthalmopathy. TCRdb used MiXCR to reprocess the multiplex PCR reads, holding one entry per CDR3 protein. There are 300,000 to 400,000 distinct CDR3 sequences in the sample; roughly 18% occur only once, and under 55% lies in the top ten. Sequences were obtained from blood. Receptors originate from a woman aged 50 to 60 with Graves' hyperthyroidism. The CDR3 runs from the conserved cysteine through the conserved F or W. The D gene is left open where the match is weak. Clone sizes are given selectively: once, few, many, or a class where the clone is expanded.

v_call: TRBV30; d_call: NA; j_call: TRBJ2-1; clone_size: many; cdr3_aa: CAWSDGTSQFF; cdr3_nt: TGTGCCTGGAGTGATGGGACTTCGCAGTTCTTC
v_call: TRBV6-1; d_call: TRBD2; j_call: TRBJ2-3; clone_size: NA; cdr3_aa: CASSPRGSGRVADTQYF; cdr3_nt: TGTGCCAGCAGCCCTCGGGGTAGCGGGAGGGTGGCAGATACGCAGTATTTT
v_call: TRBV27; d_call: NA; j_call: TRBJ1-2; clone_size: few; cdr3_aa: CASKFRGSGYTF; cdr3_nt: TGTGCCAGCAAGTTCCGGGGTAGCGGCTACACCTTC
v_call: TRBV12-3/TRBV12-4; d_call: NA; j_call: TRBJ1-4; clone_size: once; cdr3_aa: CASSLQEALRLFF; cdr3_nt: TGTGCCAGCAGTTTGCAGGAGGCGTTGAGACTGTTTTTT
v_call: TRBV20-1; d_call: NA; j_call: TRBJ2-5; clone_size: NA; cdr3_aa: CSARGHNQETQYF; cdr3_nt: TGCAGTGCTAGGGGCCATAACCAAGAGACCCAGTACTTC
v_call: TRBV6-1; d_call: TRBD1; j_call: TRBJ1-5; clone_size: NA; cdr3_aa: CASTNRGLDSNQPQHF; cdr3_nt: TGTGCCAGCACCAACAGGGGGCTCGATAGCAATCAGCCCCAGCATTTT
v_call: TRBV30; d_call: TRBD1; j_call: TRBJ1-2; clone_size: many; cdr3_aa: CAWRTGLNYGYTF; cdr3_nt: TGTGCCTGGAGGACAGGGTTAAACTATGGCTACACCTTC
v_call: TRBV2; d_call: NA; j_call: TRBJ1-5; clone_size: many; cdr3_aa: CASSDSAYSNQPQHF; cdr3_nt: TGTGCCAGCAGTGATTCGGCCTATAGCAATCAGCCCCAGCATTTT
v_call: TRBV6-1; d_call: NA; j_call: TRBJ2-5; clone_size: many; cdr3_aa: CASLLTRGETQYF; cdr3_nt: TGTGCCAGCCTACTTACTAGGGGAGAGACCCAGTACTTC
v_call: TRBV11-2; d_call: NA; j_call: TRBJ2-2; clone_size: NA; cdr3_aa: CASSRRGGTSNTGELFF; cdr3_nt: TGTGCCAGCAGCCGACGCGGTGGGACATCGAACACCGGGGAGCTGTTTTTT
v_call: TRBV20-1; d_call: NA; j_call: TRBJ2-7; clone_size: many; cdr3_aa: CSARRPGQQAYEQYF; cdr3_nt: TGCAGTGCTAGACGCCCTGGACAGCAGGCCTACGAGCAGTACTTC
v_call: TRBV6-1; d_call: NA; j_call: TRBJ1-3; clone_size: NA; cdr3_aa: CASSASPAGNTIYF; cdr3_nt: TGTGCCAGCAGTGCATCGCCCGCTGGAAACACCATATATTTT
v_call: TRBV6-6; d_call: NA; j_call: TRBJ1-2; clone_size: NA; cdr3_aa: CASSYSRWGQGNYGYTF; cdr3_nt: NA
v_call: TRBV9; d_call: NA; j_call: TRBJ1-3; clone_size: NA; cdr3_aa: CASSAAGTIYF; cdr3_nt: TGTGCCAGCAGCGCCGCCGGGACCATATATTTT
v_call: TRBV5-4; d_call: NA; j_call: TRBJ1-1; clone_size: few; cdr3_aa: CASSLASLFSNTEAFF; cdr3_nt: TGTGCCAGCAGCTTGGCATCGCTGTTTTCGAACACTGAAGCTTTCTTT
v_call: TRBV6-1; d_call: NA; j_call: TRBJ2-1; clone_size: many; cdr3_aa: CASNFDQGGYNEQFF; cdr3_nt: TGTGCCAGCAACTTCGATCAGGGAGGCTACAATGAGCAGTTCTTC
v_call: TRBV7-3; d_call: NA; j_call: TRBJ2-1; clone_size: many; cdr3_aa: CASSLAGNSYNEQFF; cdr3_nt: TGTGCCAGCAGCTTAGCGGGGAATTCTTACAATGAGCAGTTCTTC
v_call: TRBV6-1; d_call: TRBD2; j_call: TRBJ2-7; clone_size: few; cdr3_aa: CASGDYRYEQYF; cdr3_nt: TGTGCCAGCGGGGACTATCGCTACGAGCAGTACTTC
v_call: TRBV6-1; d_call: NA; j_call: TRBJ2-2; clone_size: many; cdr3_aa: CASSASTLLNTGELFF; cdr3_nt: TGTGCCAGCAGTGCCTCGACACTATTAAACACCGGGGAGCTGTTTTTT
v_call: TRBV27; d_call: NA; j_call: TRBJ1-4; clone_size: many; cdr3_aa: CASRAGWEQGYKKLFF; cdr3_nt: TGTGCCAGCAGGGCGGGGTGGGAACAGGGATATAAAAAACTGTTTTTT
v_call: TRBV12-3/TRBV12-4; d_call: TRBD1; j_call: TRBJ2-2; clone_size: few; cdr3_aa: CASSFWQGALTGELFF; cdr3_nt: TGTGCCAGCAGTTTCTGGCAGGGGGCGCTTACCGGGGAGCTGTTTTTT
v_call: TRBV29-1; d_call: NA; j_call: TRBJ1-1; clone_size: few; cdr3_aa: CSVEEGKAFF; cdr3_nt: TGCAGCGTTGAAGAGGGGAAAGCTTTCTTT
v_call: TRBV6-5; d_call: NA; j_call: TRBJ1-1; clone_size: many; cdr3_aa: CASSYSGGLSREAFF; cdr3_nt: TGTGCCAGCAGTTACTCGGGAGGGCTTAGTCGAGAAGCTTTCTTT
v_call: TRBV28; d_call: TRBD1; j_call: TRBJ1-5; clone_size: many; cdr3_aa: CASSQYTGTGAGQPQHF; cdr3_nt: TGTGCCAGCAGTCAATACACCGGGACAGGGGCCGGTCAGCCCCAGCATTTT
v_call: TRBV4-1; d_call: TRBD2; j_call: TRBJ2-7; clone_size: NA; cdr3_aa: CASSPQAGAYEQYF; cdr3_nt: TGCGCCAGCAGCCCCCAAGCGGGAGCTTACGAGCAGTACTTC
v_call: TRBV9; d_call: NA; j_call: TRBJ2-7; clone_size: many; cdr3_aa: CASSVGWVSYEQYF; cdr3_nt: TGTGCCAGCAGCGTGGGTTGGGTTTCCTACGAGCAGTACTTC
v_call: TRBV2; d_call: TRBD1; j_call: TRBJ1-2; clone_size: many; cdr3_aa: CASSASVTGSGYTF; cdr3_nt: TGTGCCAGCAGCGCCAGCGTGACAGGGAGCGGCTACACCTTC
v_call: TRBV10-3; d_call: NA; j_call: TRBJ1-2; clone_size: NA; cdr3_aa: CAISAHSPGGYTF; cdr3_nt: TGTGCCATCAGTGCACACTCCCCGGGAGGCTACACCTTC
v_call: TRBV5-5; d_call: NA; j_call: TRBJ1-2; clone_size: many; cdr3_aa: CASSLDPQVNYGYTF; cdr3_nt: TGTGCCAGCAGCTTGGACCCGCAGGTCAACTATGGCTACACCTTC
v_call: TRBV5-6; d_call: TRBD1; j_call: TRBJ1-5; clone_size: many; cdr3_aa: CASSLQGTQPQHF; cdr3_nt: TGTGCCAGCAGCTTACAGGGGACTCAGCCCCAGCATTTT
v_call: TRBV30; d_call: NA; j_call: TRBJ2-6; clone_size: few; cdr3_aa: CAWSSGLISGANVLTF; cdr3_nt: TGTGCCTGGAGTTCTGGACTGATCTCTGGGGCCAACGTCCTGACTTTC
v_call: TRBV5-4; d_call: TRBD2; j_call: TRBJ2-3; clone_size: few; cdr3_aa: CASSPTKAGGGDTQYF; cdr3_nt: TGTGCCAGCAGCCCTACCAAAGCGGGAGGTGGAGATACGCAGTATTTT
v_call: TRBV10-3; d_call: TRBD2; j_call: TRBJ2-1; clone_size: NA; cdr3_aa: CAIRGTSGSYNEQFF; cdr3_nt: TGTGCCATCAGGGGTACTAGCGGGAGTTACAATGAGCAGTTCTTC
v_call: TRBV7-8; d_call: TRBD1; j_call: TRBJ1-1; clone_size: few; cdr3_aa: CASRFQGAGEAFF; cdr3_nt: TGTGCCAGCAGATTCCAGGGGGCAGGTGAAGCTTTCTTT
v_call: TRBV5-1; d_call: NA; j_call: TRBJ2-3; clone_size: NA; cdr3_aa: CASSFLTDTQYF; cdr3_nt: TGCGCCAGCAGCTTTTTAACTGATACGCAGTATTTT
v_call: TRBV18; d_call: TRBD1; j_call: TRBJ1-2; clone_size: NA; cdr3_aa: CASSPPDRGLRGYTF; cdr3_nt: TGTGCCAGCTCACCACCGGACAGGGGATTACGAGGCTACACCTTC
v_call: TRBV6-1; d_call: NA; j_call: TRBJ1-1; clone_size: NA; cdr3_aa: CASRTNDRQNTEAFF; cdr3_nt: TGTGCCAGCAGGACTAACGACAGACAGAACACTGAAGCTTTCTTT
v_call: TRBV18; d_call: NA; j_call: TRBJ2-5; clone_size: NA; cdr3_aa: CASSPRNQETQYF; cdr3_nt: TGTGCCAGCTCACCAAGGAACCAAGAGACCCAGTACTTC
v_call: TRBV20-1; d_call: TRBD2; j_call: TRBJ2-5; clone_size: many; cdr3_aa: CSARDLRASGEETQYF; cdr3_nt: TGCAGTGCTAGAGATCTCAGGGCTAGCGGGGAAGAGACCCAGTACTTC